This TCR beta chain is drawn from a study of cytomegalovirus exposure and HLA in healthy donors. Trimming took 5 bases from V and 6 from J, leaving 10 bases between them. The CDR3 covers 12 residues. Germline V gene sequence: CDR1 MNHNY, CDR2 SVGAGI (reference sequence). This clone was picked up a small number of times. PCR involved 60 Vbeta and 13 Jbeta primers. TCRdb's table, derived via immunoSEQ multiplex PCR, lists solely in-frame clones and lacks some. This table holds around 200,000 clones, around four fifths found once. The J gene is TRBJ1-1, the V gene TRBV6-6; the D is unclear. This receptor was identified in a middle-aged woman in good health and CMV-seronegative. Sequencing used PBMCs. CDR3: CASSLESSEAFF. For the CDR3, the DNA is TGTGCCAGCAGTCTCGAGTCGTCTGAAGCTTTCTTT.